This T cell receptor beta chain emerged from a study of T-cell reconstitution after alpha-beta-depleted transplantation in children. Germline-derived CDR1 and CDR2 are SGHRS and YFSETQ. V dropped 0 bases and J dropped 2 bases, with 9 bases sitting between them. This CDR3 contains 15 residues. Unique molecular identifiers were incorporated when the TCRbeta library was constructed. TCRdb used MiXCR to reprocess the PCR reads, holding one entry per CDR3 protein. This table has hundreds of thousands of distinct CDR3 sequences, approximately 30% appearing once. In its sample, this clonotype was seen a few times.

This clonotype originated in a human donor who donated a stem cell graft to a child with aplastic anemia. The sequencing used PBMCs from the stem cell graft donor, collected from the stem cell graft. The chain links TRBV5-1 to TRBJ2-1; tentatively, D is TRBD1 (6 bases). CDR3 sequence: CASSLVGQPYNEQFF. DNA of the CDR3: TGCGCCAGCAGCTTGGTCGGACAGCCCTACAATGAGCAGTTCTTC.